These 9 T cell receptor beta chains were sequenced from one sample in a study of cytomegalovirus exposure and HLA in healthy donors. Assay: immunoSEQ multiplex PCR; the TCRdb copy retains only in-frame clones and omits some. The sample has about 150,000 clones; about 94% are singletons. Sequencing was carried out using PBMCs. These receptors were collected from a man aged 18 to 30 in good health and CMV-seropositive.

The V call is TRBV6-1, the J call TRBJ2-2; the D gene is possibly TRBD2 (6 bases). This CDR3 is 13 amino acids long. CDR1 MNHNS and CDR2 SASEGT come from the germline V gene. V was shortened by 8 bases and J by 1 base, with 8 bases between the two germline ends. CDR3 protein: CASRERNTGELFF. The CDR3 coding sequence is TGTGCCAGCCGGGAGAGGAACACCGGGGAGCTGTTTTTT.

The rearrangement uses TRBV5-6 and TRBJ1-2; D possibly corresponds to TRBD1 (6 bases). The germline V and J ends were trimmed by 3 bases and 2 bases, with 11 bases remaining between them. Germline V lookup: CDR1 SGHDT, CDR2 YYEEEE. The CDR3 totals 14 residues. The CDR3 is CASSYLDRNYGYTF. In DNA form, the CDR3 reads TGTGCCAGCAGCTACTTGGACAGAAACTATGGCTACACCTTC.

The gene calls are TRBV2 and TRBJ2-7; 7 nucleotides match TRBD1. V gave up 6 bases and J gave up 3 bases; unmatched junction bases: 11. The CDR3 totals 15 residues. Germline assignment: CDR1 SNHLY and CDR2 FYNNEI. CDR3 in amino acids: CASSPTGPPDYEQYF. CDR3 DNA sequence: TGTGCCAGCAGCCCGACAGGGCCCCCTGACTACGAGCAGTACTTC. The full variable domain, with the rest looked up from reference TRBV2 and TRBJ2-7, is EPEVTQTPSHQVTQMGQEVILRCVPISNHLYFYWYRQILGQKVEFLVSFYNNEISEKSEIFDDQFSVERPDGSNFTLKIRSTKLEDSAMYFCASSPTGPPDYEQYFGPGTRLTVT.

The J gene is TRBJ1-4, the V gene TRBV13; D not resolved. The V end was cut by 0 bases, the J end by 0 bases, with 5 bases between. There are 15 residues in the CDR3. Germline V gene sequence: CDR1 PRHDT, CDR2 FYEKMQ (reference sequence). The CDR3 DNA reads as TGTGCCAGCAGCTTAGGCGTCTCAACTAATGAAAAACTGTTTTTT. Encoded protein: CASSLGVSTNEKLFF. The full variable domain, its missing parts supplied by reference TRBV13 and TRBJ1-4, is AAGVIQSPRHLIKEKRETATLKCYPIPRHDTVYWYQQGPGQDPQFLISFYEKMQSDKGSIPDRFSAQQFSDYHSELNMSSLELGDSALYFCASSLGVSTNEKLFFGSGTQLSVL.

The chain employs TRBV6-1 and TRBJ2-7, with 8 positions matching TRBD2. Germline CDR1 and CDR2: MNHNS and SASEGT. The CDR3 extends over 15 amino acids. The V and J ends lost 5 bases and 3 bases, in that order; junction bases with no gene match: 9. The CDR3 loop is CASSLRYSGIYEQYF. In DNA, the CDR3 is TGTGCCAGCAGTCTAAGATATAGCGGGATCTACGAGCAGTACTTC.

With respect to this clone: Germline and junction disagree at one end, which may indicate a read error. V is TRBV5-4 and J is TRBJ2-1; 9 bases line up with TRBD1. There are 15 residues in the CDR3. Germline CDR1 and CDR2: SGHNT and YYREEE (reference sequence). CDR3 coding DNA: TGTGCCAGCAGCTCGCCGGGACAGGGTTACAGTGAGCAGTTCTTC. It encodes CASSSPGQGYSEQFF.

The sample holds a few counts of this clone. The chain carries TRBV28 and TRBJ2-2; D call uncertain. The germline CDR1 and CDR2 sequences are MDHEN and SYDVKM. The CDR3 runs 13 residues. The V and J ends lost 3 bases and 5 bases respectively, with 7 bases between them. CDR3 in DNA: TGTGCCAGCAGTTTTTCAGATACCGGGGAGCTGTTTTTT. Translation: CASSFSDTGELFF.

The chain has TRBV2 and TRBJ2-7, with D perhaps TRBD1 (6 bases). The CDR3 is 12 amino acids. Germline-derived CDR1 and CDR2 are SNHLY and FYNNEI. The CDR3 is CRTGINSYEQYF. The CDR3, as DNA: TGTCGTACAGGGATAAATTCCTACGAGCAGTACTTC. Together with reference TRBV2 and TRBJ2-7, the CDR3 gives the full variable domain: EPEVTQTPSHQVTQMGQEVILRCVPISNHLYFYWYRQILGQKVEFLVSFYNNEISEKSEIFDDQFSVERPDGSNFTLKIRSTKLEDSAMYFCRTGINSYEQYFGPGTRLTVT.

The gene calls are TRBV10-3 and TRBJ2-2, with TRBD2 matching 11 bases. With 4 bases clipped from V and 4 bases from J, the junction kept 2 bases outside the gene matches. The CDR3 extends over 15 amino acids. The V gene's germline CDR1 is ENHRY and CDR2 SYGVKD. CDR3 nucleotides: TGTGCCATCAGTGGGCTAGCGGGAGGCACCGGGGAGCTGTTTTTT. It translates to CAISGLAGGTGELFF.